The TCR beta chain described here comes from a study of OX40 agonist ivuxolimab in advanced cancers. Looking at the study overall: Every patient in dose escalation had hepatocellular carcinoma, melanoma, renal cell or head and neck cancer. Prior anti-PD-1, anti-PD-L1 or anti-CTLA-4 therapy was allowed; 40% had some. Findings of the study overall: By week 6 at 0.1 to 3.0 mg/kg, blood CD4+ and CD8+ T cells had expanded clonally.

About this clone itself: Its specificity is unknown.

The CDR3 loop spans 15 amino acids. The V and J ends lost 4 bases and 6 bases respectively, with 16 bases between them. Germline V gene lookup returns CDR1 SGHRS and CDR2 YFSETQ. Sequenced by immunoSEQ multiplex PCR; TCRdb stores in-frame clones only, minus some. The sample holds approximately 60,000 clones, around 84% seen once. Any history of autoimmune disease or systemic immunosuppression disqualified patients. This TCR was sampled from an adult with an advanced solid tumor such as melanoma, head and neck, liver or kidney cancer. This chain joins TRBV5-1 and TRBJ2-2; D may be TRBD1 (5 bases). This sample comprised CD4+ or CD8+ T cells sorted from blood, obtained in a trial of the OX40 agonist ivuxolimab. CDR3 bases: TGCGCCAGCAGCACACCCAGGGATGCGGCCGGGGAGCTGTTTTTT. Protein product: CASSTPRDAAGELFF.